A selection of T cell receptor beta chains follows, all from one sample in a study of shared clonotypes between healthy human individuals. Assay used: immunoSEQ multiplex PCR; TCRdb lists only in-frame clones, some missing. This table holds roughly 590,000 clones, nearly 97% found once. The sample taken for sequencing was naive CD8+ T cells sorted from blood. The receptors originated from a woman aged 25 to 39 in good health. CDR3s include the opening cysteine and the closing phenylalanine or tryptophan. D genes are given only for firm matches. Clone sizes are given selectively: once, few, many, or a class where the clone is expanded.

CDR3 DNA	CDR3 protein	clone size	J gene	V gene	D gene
TGTGCCAGCAGCATTGGGGGCAATCAGCCCCAGCATTTT	CASSIGGNQPQHF	NA	TRBJ1-5	TRBV21-1	NA
TGTGCCAGCAGTGAAGGCCTCAGCTCCTACGAGCAGTACTTC	CASSEGLSSYEQYF	NA	TRBJ2-7	TRBV25-1	NA
TGTGCCAGCAGGCCCAACCTAGCAGGAGGGTCGGAGACCCAGTACTTC	CASRPNLAGGSETQYF	NA	TRBJ2-5	TRBV27	NA
TGTGCCAGCAGAAGCGGGAGGGCGTATGAGCAGTTCTTC	CASRSGRAYEQFF	NA	TRBJ2-1	TRBV2	TRBD2
TGTGCCAGTAAATCTCAGGGGGCGACCTACGAGCAGTACTTC	CASKSQGATYEQYF	once	TRBJ2-7	TRBV19	TRBD1
TGTGCCAGCAGCTTGGACAGGGGGCTAGAGAACACCGGGGAGCTGTTTTTT	CASSLDRGLENTGELFF	NA	TRBJ2-2	TRBV7-3	TRBD1
TGCAGCGTTGAAAAGGGTGTCCCCTACGAGCAGTACTTC	CSVEKGVPYEQYF	NA	TRBJ2-7	TRBV29-1	NA
TGTGCCAGCAGCTTTGGACTAGCGGGGCCCGAGCAGTACTTC	CASSFGLAGPEQYF	NA	TRBJ2-7	TRBV5-5	TRBD2
TGTGCCAGCAGCCCAAACTCTGGAAACACCATATATTTT	CASSPNSGNTIYF	NA	TRBJ1-3	TRBV6-5	NA
TGTGCCAGCAGCCTAAGACTAGCGGTACAAGAGACCCAGTACTTC	CASSLRLAVQETQYF	NA	TRBJ2-5	TRBV13	TRBD2
TGCGCCAGCAGTTGGGTCGGGGAGCTGTTTTTT	CASSWVGELFF	NA	TRBJ2-2	TRBV5-1	NA
TGTGCCAGCAGTTTATCGGGGACAGCAAACTACGAGCAGTACTTC	CASSLSGTANYEQYF	NA	TRBJ2-7	TRBV27	TRBD1
TGTGCCAGCAGCTTGGGGGGACCAGGCTACGAGCAGTACTTC	CASSLGGPGYEQYF	NA	TRBJ2-7	TRBV5-6	NA
TGTGCCAGCCGGCCTACGAACACTGAAGCTTTCTTT	CASRPTNTEAFF	NA	TRBJ1-1	TRBV2	NA
TGTGCCAGCACCTCGACAGGGGGTACCAATCAGCCCCAGCATTTT	CASTSTGGTNQPQHF	once	TRBJ1-5	TRBV28	TRBD1
TGTGCCAGCAGGGACAGGGCCATCCACTATGGCTACACCTTC	CASRDRAIHYGYTF	few	TRBJ1-2	TRBV6-1	TRBD1